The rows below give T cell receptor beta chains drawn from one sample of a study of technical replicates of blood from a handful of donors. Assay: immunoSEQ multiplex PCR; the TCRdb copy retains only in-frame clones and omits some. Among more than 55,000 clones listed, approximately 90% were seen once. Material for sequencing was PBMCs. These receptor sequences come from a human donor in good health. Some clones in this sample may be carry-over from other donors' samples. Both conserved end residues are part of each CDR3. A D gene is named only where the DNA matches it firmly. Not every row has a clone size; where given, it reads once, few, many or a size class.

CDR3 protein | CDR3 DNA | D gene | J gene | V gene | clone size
CASSGGTSGRSETQYF | TGTGCCAGCAGCGGCGGGACTAGCGGGAGGTCAGAGACCCAGTACTTC | TRBD2 | TRBJ2-5 | TRBV5-5 | -
CASSQASEKLFF | TGTGCCAGCAGCCAAGCGTCTGAAAAACTGTTTTTT | - | TRBJ1-4 | TRBV6-6 | -
CASSLPTGRNSPLHF | TGTGCCAGCAGCCTCCCGACAGGGAGGAATTCACCCCTCCACTTT | TRBD1 | TRBJ1-6 | TRBV13 | -
CASSRTSDYNEQFF | TGTGCCAGCAGCCGGACTAGCGATTACAATGAGCAGTTCTTC | TRBD2 | TRBJ2-1 | TRBV6-1 | many
CASSIGGQGFRETQYF | TGTGCCAGTAGTATAGGGGGACAGGGGTTCAGAGAGACCCAGTACTTC | TRBD1 | TRBJ2-5 | TRBV19 | -
CASSLGQGGDTEAFF | TGTGCCAGCAGCTTGGGGCAGGGGGGTGACACTGAAGCTTTCTTT | TRBD1 | TRBJ1-1 | TRBV7-9 | -
CASSPLGPAGDTQYF | TGTGCCAGCAGCCCCCTCGGTCCGGCGGGAGATACGCAGTATTTT | - | TRBJ2-3 | TRBV9 | -
CASSPGTVYEQYF | TGTGCCAGCAGCCCCGGGACAGTCTACGAGCAGTACTTC | TRBD1 | TRBJ2-7 | TRBV7-9 | -
CASSLEGLSPLHF | TGTGCCAGCAGCCTCGAGGGCCTTTCACCCCTCCACTTT | - | TRBJ1-6 | TRBV7-2 | once
CASSPARGSGNTIYF | TGTGCCAGCTCACCAGCCAGGGGGTCTGGAAACACCATATATTTT | TRBD1 | TRBJ1-3 | TRBV18 | -
CASSGGHPNYGYTF | TGTGCCAGCAGTGGAGGTCACCCTAACTATGGCTACACCTTC | - | TRBJ1-2 | TRBV2 | few
CASSREGAYEQYF | TGTGCCAGCAGCCGAGAGGGAGCCTACGAGCAGTACTTC | - | TRBJ2-7 | TRBV7-2 | -
CASSPDRSTDEKLFF | TGCGCCAGCAGCCCCGACCGGTCAACAGATGAAAAACTGTTTTTT | - | TRBJ1-4 | TRBV4-1 | -
CASNPIRRGSGNTEAFF | TGTGCCAGCAACCCAATACGAAGAGGGAGTGGGAACACTGAAGCTTTCTTT | - | TRBJ1-1 | TRBV2 | -
CASSPSSGGYGYTF | TGTGCCAGCAGCCCATCGTCGGGGGGCTATGGCTACACCTTC | - | TRBJ1-2 | TRBV7-3 | -
CASSQRGGGPSEQYF | TGCGCCAGCAGCCAGCGCGGGGGAGGGCCAAGCGAGCAGTACTTC | TRBD2 | TRBJ2-7 | TRBV4-3 | -
CASSYGQAYEQYF | TGTGCCAGCAGTTATGGACAGGCTTACGAGCAGTACTTC | TRBD1 | TRBJ2-7 | TRBV7-9 | once
CASSSRGGDEKLFF | TGTGCCAGCAGCTCCCGGGGGGGGGATGAAAAACTGTTTTTT | - | TRBJ1-4 | TRBV5-4 | -